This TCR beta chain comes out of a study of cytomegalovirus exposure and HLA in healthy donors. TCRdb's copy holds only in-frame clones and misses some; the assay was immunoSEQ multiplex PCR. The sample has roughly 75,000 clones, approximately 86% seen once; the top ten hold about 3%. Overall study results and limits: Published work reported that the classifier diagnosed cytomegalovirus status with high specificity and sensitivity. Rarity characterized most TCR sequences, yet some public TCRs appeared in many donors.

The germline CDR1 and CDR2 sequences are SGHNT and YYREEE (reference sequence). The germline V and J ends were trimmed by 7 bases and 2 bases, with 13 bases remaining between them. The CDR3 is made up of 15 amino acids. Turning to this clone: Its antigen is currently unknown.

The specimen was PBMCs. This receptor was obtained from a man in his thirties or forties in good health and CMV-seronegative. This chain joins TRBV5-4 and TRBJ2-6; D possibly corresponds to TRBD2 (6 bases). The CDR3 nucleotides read TGTGCCAGCGGGATCGGGGGACCTGGGGCCAACGTCCTGACTTTC. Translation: CASGIGGPGANVLTF.